Reported below is one T cell receptor (beta chain). The antigen it binds to is not known. No base quality values were provided; no much bigger clone lies one nucleotide off. The CDR3 regions of human TCRbeta chains were analyzed by immunosequencing. Per the source publication's procedure: Repertoire TCRs were checked for matches against a reference library of SARS-CoV-2-specific TCRs that had been generated using the MIRA antigen-specificity platform. Breadth meant the fraction of unique TCRs that were SARS-CoV-2-associated, whereas depth meant the fraction of total T cells that were SARS-CoV-2-associated. Using the MIRA data, each spike-specific TCR was assigned both to the spike region to which the TCR was reactive and to a CD4 or CD8 class. Log10-transformed breadth and depth values were compared by one-way ANOVA with Sidak's multiple comparisons tests. TCRdb retrieved this table from immuneACCESS and kept in-frame rearrangements only. Not all clones are present; in checked studies, unresolved V genes account for under half, and no reason is known for the remainder. The DNA was the basis for D and trimming; V, J and clone size are from that table. This sample comprises tens of thousands of clones, roughly 87% of them detected only once. The top ten clonotypes cover 17% of the sample.

This specimen belongs to a study of T cell responses to AZD1222 COVID-19 vaccine (dated by TCRdb to the early 2020s). A note on the overall study: AZD1222 recipients with second doses at about 4 weeks or about 12 weeks were pooled, because spike-specific TCR depth and breadth did not differ between schedules. TCR sequencing was performed for approximately 240 trial participants, of whom about 200 were given two doses of AZD1222 and approximately 25 were given two doses of MenACWY control vaccine. Trial participants were enrolled into age subgroups of 18-55, 56-69 and 70-plus years, which contained around 150, 29 and 61 TCR-sequenced participants, respectively.

From cysteine to phenylalanine, the CDR3 is 14 amino acids long. The retained sequence is limited to the CDR3, 42 bases, with the frame set at the first base. V is cut by 1 base and J by 0 bases, and the space between the germline ends is 7 bases. Sequences SGHDT (CDR1) and YYEEEE (CDR2) are obtained from the germline V gene. Beyond this particular receptor, the publication reports: Spike-specific TCR breadth and depth rose significantly after two AZD1222 doses compared with day 0 and with MenACWY recipients. The 56-69-year group was small, and its depth increase did not reach significance, likely because of low power. Conclusions about previously exposed vaccinees are limited, since just five to seven AZD1222 recipients were seropositive for SARS-CoV-2 at baseline. Nearly half of unique spike-specific TCRs reportedly recognized epitopes outside regions mutated in the B.1.351 and B.1.1.7 variants. The vaccine-associated CD4 TCRs covered the entire spike protein, and the dominant responses fell in regions 160-218 and 743-854. Most participants were white British and females outnumbered males, and the authors suggested that clonal diversity may have been underestimated. Because no day 14 peak-response samples were available, the repertoires could be characterized only after the peak T cell response.

The time point label on this specimen signifies: baseline before first vaccination. Samples from vaccinated people were obtained from the UK trials COV001 and COV002, which included a single-blind randomized controlled phase 2/3 trial of AZD1222 (ChAdOx1 nCoV-19) in healthy adults. For TCRbeta chain sequencing, PBMC samples from trial participants were taken at day 0 and at day 28 after the second dose. This specimen was peripheral blood, taken on day 0 of AZD1222 vaccination. Rearrangement joined TRBV5-6 to TRBJ2-5; the D gene cannot be resolved reliably. The TCR sequence derives from an adult in good health. CDR3 sequence: CASSLPTDQETQYF. The bases are TGTGCCAGCAGCTTGCCTACAGACCAAGAGACCCAGTACTTC.